This T cell receptor (beta chain) was captured in a study of identical twins. Template switching, a step in the protocol, added a universal primer site, and cDNA carried unique molecular identifiers. TCRdb reprocessed the 5' RACE reads with MiXCR, giving one entry per CDR3 protein. Of more than 400,000 distinct CDR3 sequences in the sample, approximately 16% were seen once. Notes on the study in general: Analyses based on zero insertions could be partly confounded by invariant MAIT and iNKT cells. Insertion counts were lower in abundant cord blood beta clonotypes, a trend that memory repertoires did not show.

CDR1 and CDR2 from the germline V gene are LGHNA and YNFKEQ. This CDR3 spans 19 amino acids. Points on this clonotype: Its antigen remains unknown. Relative to the germline gene, one junction end is altered; a read error may explain this.

Another study also made use of these data, one on yellow fever vaccine responses in identical twins.

This TCR was sampled from a woman between 18 and 30 years old in good health. The sequenced sample consisted of CD4+ T cells sorted from blood. The chain recombines TRBV4-2 with TRBJ2-1, with 7 bases aligning to TRBD2. Here the CDR3 DNA reads TGTGTCAGCAGCCACATTCGGGTGGGAGGGCCTCGGTCCTACAATGAGCAGTTCTTC. Translation: CVSSHIRVGGPRSYNEQFF.